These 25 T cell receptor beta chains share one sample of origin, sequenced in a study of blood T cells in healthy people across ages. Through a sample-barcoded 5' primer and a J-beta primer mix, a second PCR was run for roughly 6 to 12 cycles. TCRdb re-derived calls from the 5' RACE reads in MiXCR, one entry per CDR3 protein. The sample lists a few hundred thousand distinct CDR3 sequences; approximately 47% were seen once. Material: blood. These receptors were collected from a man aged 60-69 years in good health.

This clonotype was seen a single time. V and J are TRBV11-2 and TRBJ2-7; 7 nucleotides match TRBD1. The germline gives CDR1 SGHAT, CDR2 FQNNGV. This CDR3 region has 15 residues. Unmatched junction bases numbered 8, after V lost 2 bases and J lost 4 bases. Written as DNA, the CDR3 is TGTGCCAGCAGCTTAAGAGGGGGCGCGGTGTACGAGCAGTACTTC. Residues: CASSLRGGAVYEQYF.

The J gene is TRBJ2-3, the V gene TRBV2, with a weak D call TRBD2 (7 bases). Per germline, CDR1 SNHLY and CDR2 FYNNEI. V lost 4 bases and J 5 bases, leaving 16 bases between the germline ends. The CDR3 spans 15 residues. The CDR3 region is CASSVLAGARDTQYF. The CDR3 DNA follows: TGTGCCAGCAGTGTTTTGGCGGGGGCCAGAGATACGCAGTATTTT.

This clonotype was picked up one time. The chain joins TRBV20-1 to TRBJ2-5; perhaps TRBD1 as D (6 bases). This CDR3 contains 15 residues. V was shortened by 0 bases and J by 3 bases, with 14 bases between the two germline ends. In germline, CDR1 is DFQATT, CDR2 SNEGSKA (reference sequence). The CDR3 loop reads CSARDPRHREETQYF. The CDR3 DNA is TGCAGTGCTAGAGATCCCCGGCACAGGGAAGAGACCCAGTACTTC.

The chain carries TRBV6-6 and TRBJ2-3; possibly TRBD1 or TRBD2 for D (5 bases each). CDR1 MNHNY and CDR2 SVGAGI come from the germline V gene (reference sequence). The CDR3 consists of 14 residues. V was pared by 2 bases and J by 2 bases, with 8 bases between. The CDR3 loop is CASSYVGTTDTQYF. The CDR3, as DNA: TGTGCCAGCAGTTACGTGGGGACCACAGATACGCAGTATTTT.

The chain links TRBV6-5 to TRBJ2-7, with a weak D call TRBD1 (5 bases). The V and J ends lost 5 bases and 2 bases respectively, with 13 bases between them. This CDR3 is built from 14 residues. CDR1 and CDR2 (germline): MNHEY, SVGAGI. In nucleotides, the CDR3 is TGTGCCAGCAGTGACGCAGTGGGGCCCTACGAGCAGTACTTC. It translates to CASSDAVGPYEQYF.

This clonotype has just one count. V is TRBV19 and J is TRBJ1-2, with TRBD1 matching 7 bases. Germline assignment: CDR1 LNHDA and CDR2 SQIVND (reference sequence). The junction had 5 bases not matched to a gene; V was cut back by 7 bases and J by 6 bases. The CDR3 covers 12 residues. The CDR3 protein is CASTPTGNGYTF. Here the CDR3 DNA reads TGTGCCAGTACCCCGACAGGGAATGGCTACACCTTC.

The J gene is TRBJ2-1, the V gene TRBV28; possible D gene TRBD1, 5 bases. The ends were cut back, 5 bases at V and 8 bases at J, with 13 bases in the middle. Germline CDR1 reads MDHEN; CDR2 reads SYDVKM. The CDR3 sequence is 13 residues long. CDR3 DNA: TGTGCCAGCAGTATTGACAGTTCTCATGAGCAGTTCTTC. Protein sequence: CASSIDSSHEQFF.

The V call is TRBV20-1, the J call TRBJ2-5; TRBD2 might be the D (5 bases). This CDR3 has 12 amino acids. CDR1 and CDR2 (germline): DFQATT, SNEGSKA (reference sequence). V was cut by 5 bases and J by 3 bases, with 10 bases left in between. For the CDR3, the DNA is TGCAGTGCTGACGACTACGAAGAGACCCAGTACTTC. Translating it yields CSADDYEETQYF.

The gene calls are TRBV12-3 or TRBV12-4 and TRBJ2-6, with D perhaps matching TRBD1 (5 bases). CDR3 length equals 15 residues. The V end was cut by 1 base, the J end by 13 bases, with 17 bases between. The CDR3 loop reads CASSLGGSGVGVLTF. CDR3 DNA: TGTGCCAGCAGTTTAGGGGGCTCGGGTGTCGGGGTCCTGACTTTC.

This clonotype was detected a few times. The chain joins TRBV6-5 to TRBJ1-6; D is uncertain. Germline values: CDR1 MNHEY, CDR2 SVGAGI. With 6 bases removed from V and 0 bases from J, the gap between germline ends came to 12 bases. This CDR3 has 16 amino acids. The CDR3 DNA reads TGTGCCAGCAGGATGGGTGGGAGCTCCTATAATTCACCCCTCCACTTT. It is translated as CASRMGGSSYNSPLHF.

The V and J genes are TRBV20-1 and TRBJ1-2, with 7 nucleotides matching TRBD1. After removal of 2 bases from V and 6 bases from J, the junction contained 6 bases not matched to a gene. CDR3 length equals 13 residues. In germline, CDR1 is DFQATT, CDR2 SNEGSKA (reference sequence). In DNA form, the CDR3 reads TGCAGTGCTAGACCGGGACAGCGGGATGGCTACACCTTC. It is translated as CSARPGQRDGYTF.

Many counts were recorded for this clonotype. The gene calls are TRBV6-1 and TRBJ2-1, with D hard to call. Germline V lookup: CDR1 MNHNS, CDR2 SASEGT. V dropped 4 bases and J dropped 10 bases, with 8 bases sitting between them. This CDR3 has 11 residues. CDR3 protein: CASSGVGEQFF. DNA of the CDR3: TGTGCCAGCAGTGGGGTTGGCGAGCAGTTCTTC.

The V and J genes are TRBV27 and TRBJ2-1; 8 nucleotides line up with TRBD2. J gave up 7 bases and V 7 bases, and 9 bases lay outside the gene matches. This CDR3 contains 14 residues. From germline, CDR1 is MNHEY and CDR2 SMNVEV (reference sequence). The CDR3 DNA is TGTGCCAGCAAACCGGGGGGGACTAAGAATGAGCAGTTCTTC. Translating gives CASKPGGTKNEQFF.

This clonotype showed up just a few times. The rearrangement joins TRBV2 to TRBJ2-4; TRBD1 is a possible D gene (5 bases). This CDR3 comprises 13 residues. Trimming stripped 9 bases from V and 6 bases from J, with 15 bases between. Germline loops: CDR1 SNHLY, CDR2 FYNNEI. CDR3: CARQPIRGNIQYF. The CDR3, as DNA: TGTGCCAGACAACCCATTAGGGGAAACATTCAGTACTTC.

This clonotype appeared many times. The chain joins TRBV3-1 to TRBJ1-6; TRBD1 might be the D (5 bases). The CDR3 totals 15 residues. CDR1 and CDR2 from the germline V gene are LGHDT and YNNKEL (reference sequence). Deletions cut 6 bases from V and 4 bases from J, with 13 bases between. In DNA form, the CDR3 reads TGTGCCAGCAGGGCCGGGACCGCTTATAATTCACCCCTCCACTTT. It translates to CASRAGTAYNSPLHF.

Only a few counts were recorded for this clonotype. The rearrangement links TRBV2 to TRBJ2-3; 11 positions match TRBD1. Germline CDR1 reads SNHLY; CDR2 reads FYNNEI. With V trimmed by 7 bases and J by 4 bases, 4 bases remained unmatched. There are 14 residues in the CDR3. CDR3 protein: CASNRDRGADTQYF. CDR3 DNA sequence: TGTGCCAGCAACCGGGACAGGGGGGCAGATACGCAGTATTTT.

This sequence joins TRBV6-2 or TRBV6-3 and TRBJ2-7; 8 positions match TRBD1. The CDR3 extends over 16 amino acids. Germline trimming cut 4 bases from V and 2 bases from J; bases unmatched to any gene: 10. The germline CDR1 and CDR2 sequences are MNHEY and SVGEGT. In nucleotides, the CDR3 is TGTGCCAGCAGTTCTAACCGGGACAGGTTCGCCTACGAGCAGTACTTC. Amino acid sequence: CASSSNRDRFAYEQYF.

CDR3 sequence (DNA): TGTGCCAGCAGCCCCGGACAGGGTTGGAATGAGCAGTTCTTC. Encoded protein: CASSPGQGWNEQFF. The V call is TRBV3-1, the J call TRBJ2-1; 8 bases are shared with TRBD1. The germline V gene has CDR1 LGHDT and CDR2 YNNKEL (reference sequence). The CDR3 spans 14 residues. V shed 4 bases, J shed 7 bases, and the junction held 6 bases outside the gene matches.

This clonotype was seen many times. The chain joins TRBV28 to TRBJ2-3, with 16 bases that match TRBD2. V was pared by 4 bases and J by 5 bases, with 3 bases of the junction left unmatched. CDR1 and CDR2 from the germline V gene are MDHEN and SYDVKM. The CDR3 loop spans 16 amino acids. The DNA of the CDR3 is TGTGCCAGCAGTTCCGGGACTAGCGGGAGGGTAGATACGCAGTATTTT. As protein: CASSSGTSGRVDTQYF.

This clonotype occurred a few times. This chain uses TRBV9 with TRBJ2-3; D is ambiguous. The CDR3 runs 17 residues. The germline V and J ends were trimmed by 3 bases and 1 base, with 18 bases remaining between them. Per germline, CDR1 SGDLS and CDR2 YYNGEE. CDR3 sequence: CASSAPRDGRGTDTQYF. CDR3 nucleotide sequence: TGTGCCAGCAGCGCCCCCCGAGACGGACGAGGCACAGATACGCAGTATTTT. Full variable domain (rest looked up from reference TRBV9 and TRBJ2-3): DSGVTQTPKHLITATGQRVTLRCSPRSGDLSVYWYQQSLDQGLQFLIQYYNGEERAKGNILERFSAQQFPDLHSELNLSSLELGDSALYFCASSAPRDGRGTDTQYFGPGTRLTVL.

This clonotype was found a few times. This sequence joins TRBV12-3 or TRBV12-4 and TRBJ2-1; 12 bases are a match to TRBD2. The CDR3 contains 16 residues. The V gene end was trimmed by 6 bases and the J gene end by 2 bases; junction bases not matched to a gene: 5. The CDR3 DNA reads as TGTGCCAGCAGCTGGACTAGCGGGGCTACCTACAATGAGCAGTTCTTC. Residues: CASSWTSGATYNEQFF.

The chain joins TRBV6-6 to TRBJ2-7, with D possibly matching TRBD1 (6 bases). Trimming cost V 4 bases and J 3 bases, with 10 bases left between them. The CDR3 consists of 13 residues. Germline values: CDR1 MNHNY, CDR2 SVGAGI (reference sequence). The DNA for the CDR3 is TGTGCCAGCAGTTCCCGCAGGGGCTACGAGCAGTACTTC. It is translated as CASSSRRGYEQYF.

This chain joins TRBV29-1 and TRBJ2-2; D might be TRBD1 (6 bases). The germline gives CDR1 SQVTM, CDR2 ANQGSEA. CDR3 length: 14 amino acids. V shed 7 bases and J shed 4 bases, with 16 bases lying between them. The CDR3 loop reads CSARNRDRTGELFF. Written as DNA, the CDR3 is TGCAGCGCCAGGAACAGGGACCGCACCGGGGAGCTGTTTTTT.

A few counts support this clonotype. This chain's CDR3 is CATSRAGRSTGELFF. The CDR3 DNA reads as TGTGCCACCAGCAGGGCAGGGCGATCCACCGGGGAGCTGTTTTTT. V and J are TRBV15 and TRBJ2-2, with a weak D call TRBD1 (5 bases). Germline-derived CDR1 and CDR2 are LNHNV and YYDKDF (reference sequence). The CDR3 has 15 amino acids. Trimming took off 3 bases at V and 4 bases at J, with 12 bases between the two ends.

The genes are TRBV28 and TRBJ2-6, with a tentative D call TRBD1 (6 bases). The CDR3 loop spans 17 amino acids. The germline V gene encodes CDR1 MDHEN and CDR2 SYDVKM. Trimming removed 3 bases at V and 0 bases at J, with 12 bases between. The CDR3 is CASSFSGTTSGANVLTF. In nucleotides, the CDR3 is TGTGCCAGCAGTTTCTCCGGGACAACCTCTGGGGCCAACGTCCTGACTTTC.